One sample yielded the 5 T cell receptor beta chains listed below, sequenced in a study of beta chain features in type 1 diabetes. TCRB transcripts that were expressed got sequenced, as all of the isolated RNA had been reverse transcribed. Repertoires were generated with immunoSEQ multiplex PCR, while TCRdb's copy carries only in-frame clones and drops some. The table lists tens of thousands of clones, 30% to 40% of them singletons. The sequenced material came from stem cell memory CD4+ T cells from blood. The receptors were sampled from a woman aged 18-35 years in good health.

The genes are TRBV11-2 and TRBJ1-4; no firm D call. The CDR3 runs 12 residues. CDR1 is SGHAT and CDR2 is FQNNGV in the germline V gene. V was clipped by 5 bases and J by 7 bases, with 8 bases between them. In nucleotides, the CDR3 is TGTGCCAGCAGCGGAGGTCGTGAAAAACTGTTTTTT. Protein product: CASSGGREKLFF. The full variable domain, completed using reference TRBV11-2 and TRBJ1-4, is EAGVAQSPRYKIIEKRQSVAFWCNPISGHATLYWYQQILGQGPKLLIQFQNNGVVDDSQLPKDRFSAERLKGVDSTLKIQPAKLEDSAVYLCASSGGREKLFFGSGTQLSVL.

This chain joins TRBV29-1 and TRBJ1-1, with unresolved D. V lost 3 bases and J 7 bases, leaving 15 bases between the germline ends. Germline V lookup: CDR1 SQVTM, CDR2 ANQGSEA. There are 13 residues in the CDR3. CDR3: CSVEKYAAVEAFF. CDR3 bases: TGCAGCGTTGAGAAGTACGCGGCGGTTGAAGCTTTCTTT.

The chain links TRBV5-1 to TRBJ1-6, with no clear D. CDR3 length equals 16 residues. V lost 4 bases and J 8 bases, leaving 19 bases between the germline ends. CDR1 and CDR2 from the germline V gene are SGHRS and YFSETQ. CDR3 in DNA: TGCGCCAGCAGCCCGAGCGGCAGGCGTACGGATTCACCCCTCCACTTT. This codes for CASSPSGRRTDSPLHF.

This clone was recorded a few times. The chain links TRBV7-9 to TRBJ1-1; D gene ambiguous. V shed 7 bases and J shed 4 bases, with 13 bases lying between them. Germline V lookup: CDR1 SEHNR, CDR2 FQNEAQ (reference sequence). This CDR3 contains 13 residues. CDR3 nucleotide sequence: TGTGCCAGCACCCAGGACTGGGGCACTGAAGCTTTCTTT. It codes for CASTQDWGTEAFF.

The chain links TRBV30 to TRBJ2-1, with a possible D match to TRBD1 (7 bases). Germline V gene data show CDR1 as GTSNPN and CDR2 as SVGIG (reference sequence). This CDR3 comprises 14 residues. The ends were cut back, 3 bases at V and 7 bases at J, with 16 bases in the middle. CDR3 bases: TGTGCCTGGAGACCAGGGGGAGGAGGAAATGAGCAGTTCTTC. It specifies CAWRPGGGGNEQFF.